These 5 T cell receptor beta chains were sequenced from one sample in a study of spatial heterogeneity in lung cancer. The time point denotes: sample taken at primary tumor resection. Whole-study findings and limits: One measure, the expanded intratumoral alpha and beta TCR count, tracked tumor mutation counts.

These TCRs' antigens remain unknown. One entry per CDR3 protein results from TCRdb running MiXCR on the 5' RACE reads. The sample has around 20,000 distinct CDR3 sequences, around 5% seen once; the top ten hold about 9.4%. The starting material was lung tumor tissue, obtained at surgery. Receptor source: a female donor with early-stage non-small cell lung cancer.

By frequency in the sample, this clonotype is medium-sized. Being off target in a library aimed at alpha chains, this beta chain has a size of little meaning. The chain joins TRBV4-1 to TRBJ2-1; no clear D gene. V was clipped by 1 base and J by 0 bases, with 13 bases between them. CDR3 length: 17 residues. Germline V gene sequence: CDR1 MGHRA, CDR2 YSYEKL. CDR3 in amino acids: CASSQGSSYSSYNEQFF. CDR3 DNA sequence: TGCGCCAGCAGCCAAGGTTCATCCTACAGCTCCTACAATGAGCAGTTCTTC.

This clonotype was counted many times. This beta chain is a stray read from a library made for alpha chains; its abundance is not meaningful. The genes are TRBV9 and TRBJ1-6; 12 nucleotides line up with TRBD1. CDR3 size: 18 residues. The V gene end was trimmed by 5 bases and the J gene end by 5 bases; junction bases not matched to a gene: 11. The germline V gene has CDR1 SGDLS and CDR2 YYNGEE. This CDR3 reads CASSQSGTGGYNNSPLHF. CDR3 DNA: TGTGCCAGCAGTCAATCAGGGACAGGGGGCTACAATAATTCACCCCTCCACTTT.

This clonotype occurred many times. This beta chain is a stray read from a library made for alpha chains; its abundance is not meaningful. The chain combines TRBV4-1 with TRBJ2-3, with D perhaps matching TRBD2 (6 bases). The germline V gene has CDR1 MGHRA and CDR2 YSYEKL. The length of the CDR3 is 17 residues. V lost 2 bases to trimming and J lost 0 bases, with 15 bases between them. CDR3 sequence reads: CASSQRAGGASTDTQYF. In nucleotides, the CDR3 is TGCGCCAGCAGCCAACGGGCTGGCGGGGCTAGCACAGATACGCAGTATTTT.

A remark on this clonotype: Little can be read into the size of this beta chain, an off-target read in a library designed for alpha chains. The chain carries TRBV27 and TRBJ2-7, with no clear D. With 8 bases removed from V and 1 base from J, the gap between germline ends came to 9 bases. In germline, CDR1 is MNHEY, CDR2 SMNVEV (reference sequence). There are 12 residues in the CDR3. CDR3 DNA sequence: TGTGCCAGCCGGTCAGGATCCTACGAGCAGTACTTC. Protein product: CASRSGSYEQYF.

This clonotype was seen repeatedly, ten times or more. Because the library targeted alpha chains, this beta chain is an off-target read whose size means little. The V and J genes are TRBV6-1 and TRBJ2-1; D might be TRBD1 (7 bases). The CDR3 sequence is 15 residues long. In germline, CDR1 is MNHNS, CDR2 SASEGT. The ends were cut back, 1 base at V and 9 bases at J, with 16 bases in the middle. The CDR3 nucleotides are TGTGCCAGCAGTGAAGAGTCAGGGGGGTTCGGTGAGCAGTTCTTC. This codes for CASSEESGGFGEQFF.